This T cell receptor beta chain stems from a study of CD8 T cells in Susac syndrome. Study findings and constraints: The relatively small number of individuals in the TCR sequencing and HLA analysis was acknowledged by the study.

Germline V gene data show CDR1 as LGHNA and CDR2 as YNFKEQ. The V end lost 6 bases, the J end lost 5 bases, and 12 bases lay between the germline ends. The CDR3 has 13 residues. Sequencing of TCR beta, carried out with a high-throughput approach, was applied to CD8+ and CD4+ T cells from the blood. It was with random hexamers that 0.5 to 1 ug RNA was reverse transcribed. Across 54 Vbeta and 13 Jbeta, immunoSEQ multiplex PCR amplified TCR beta CDR3. TCRdb recomputed calls from the immunoSEQ multiplex PCR reads with MiXCR, one row per CDR3 protein. Of under 150,000 distinct CDR3 sequences in the sample, approximately 95% were seen once. With respect to this clonotype: The antigen remains unidentified.

V usage is TRBV4-2 and J usage is TRBJ2-3; tentatively, D is TRBD1 (6 bases). The specimen was CD8+ T cells from PBMCs. The TCR originated in a human donor in good health. The CDR3, as DNA: TGTGCCAGCAGGGAAGAGGGGGAAGATACGCAGTATTTT. It specifies CASREEGEDTQYF.